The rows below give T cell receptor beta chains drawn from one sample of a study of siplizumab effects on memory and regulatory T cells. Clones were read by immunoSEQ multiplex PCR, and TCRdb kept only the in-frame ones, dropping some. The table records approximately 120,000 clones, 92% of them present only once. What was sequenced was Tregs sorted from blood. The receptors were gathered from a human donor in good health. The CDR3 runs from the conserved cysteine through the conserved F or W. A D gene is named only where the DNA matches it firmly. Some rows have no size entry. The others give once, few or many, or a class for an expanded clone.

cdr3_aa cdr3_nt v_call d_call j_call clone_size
CASSPPQGSTEAFF TGTGCCAGCAGCCCCCCACAGGGGAGCACTGAAGCTTTCTTT TRBV7-9 TRBD1 TRBJ1-1 .
CASSYSARAGANVLTF TGTGCCAGCAGTTACTCGGCCAGGGCTGGGGCCAACGTCCTGACTTTC TRBV6-6 . TRBJ2-6 .
CASSQTGTEGYTF TGTGCCAGCAGCCAGACAGGGACGGAGGGCTACACCTTC TRBV7-9 TRBD1 TRBJ1-2 .
CASSKGQGESEAFF TGTGCCAGCAGTAAGGGACAGGGGGAAAGTGAAGCTTTCTTT TRBV27 TRBD1 TRBJ1-1 .
CAAAHANYGYTF TGTGCCGCTGCTCACGCAAACTATGGCTACACCTTC TRBV25-1 . TRBJ1-2 .
CASSSRTGDHEQYF TGTGCCAGCAGCTCCCGGACAGGAGACCACGAGCAGTACTTC TRBV7-3 TRBD1 TRBJ2-7 .
CASSQLPGAPTQYF TGTGCCAGCAGCCAACTTCCGGGGGCCCCTACGCAGTATTTT TRBV6-5 . TRBJ2-3 .
CASSRLAFYEQYF TGTGCCAGCAGCCGACTAGCGTTCTACGAGCAGTACTTC TRBV7-9 TRBD2 TRBJ2-7 once
CASSLENNYGYTF TGCGCCAGCAGCTTAGAGAATAACTATGGCTACACCTTC TRBV5-1 . TRBJ1-2 once
CATSGTNYEQYF TGCGCCACTTCCGGGACTAACTACGAGCAGTACTTC TRBV23-1 TRBD2 TRBJ2-7 .
CASSPLVDSVNSYEQYF TGTGCCAGCTCACCACTGGTAGACAGCGTGAACTCCTACGAGCAGTACTTC TRBV18 . TRBJ2-7 .
CSVGGSKTGELFF TGCAGCGTTGGCGGGAGTAAGACCGGGGAGCTGTTTTTT TRBV29-1 TRBD2 TRBJ2-2 .
CASGASVYNEQFF TGTGCCAGCGGGGCCTCGGTGTACAATGAGCAGTTCTTC TRBV2 . TRBJ2-1 .
CASSPGLGTGANVLTF TGTGCCAGCAGCCCGGGTCTGGGTACTGGGGCCAACGTCCTGACTTTC TRBV5-8 . TRBJ2-6 .
CASSWGAVAENIQYF TGCGCCAGCAGCTGGGGGGCGGTAGCGGAAAACATTCAGTACTTC TRBV5-1 . TRBJ2-4 once
CASSFNLAGSKEQYF TGTGCCAGCAGTTTTAACCTAGCGGGATCTAAAGAGCAGTACTTC TRBV27 TRBD2 TRBJ2-7 .
CASSQGPTGGPADTQYF TGCGCCAGCAGCCAAGGCCCAACGGGAGGGCCGGCAGATACGCAGTATTTT TRBV4-1 TRBD2 TRBJ2-3 .
CASSLAGVSSGEQFF TGTGCCAGCAGCTTGGCCGGAGTTAGTTCGGGTGAGCAGTTCTTC TRBV5-8 . TRBJ2-1 .
CASSFGVAGSTDTQYF TGTGCCAGCAGCTTCGGTGTAGCGGGCAGCACAGATACGCAGTATTTT TRBV11-3 TRBD2 TRBJ2-3 few
CASSSRGGGATEAFF TGTGCCAGCAGCTCCAGAGGAGGAGGGGCCACTGAAGCTTTCTTT TRBV7-8 . TRBJ1-1 .
CASSPDQEGPQHF TGTGCCAGCTCACCAGACCAAGAAGGGCCCCAGCATTTT TRBV18 . TRBJ1-5 .
CASSDPGAGVNTEAFF TGTGCCAGCAGTGATCCAGGAGCTGGGGTGAACACTGAAGCTTTCTTT TRBV6-1 . TRBJ1-1 .
CASSSTGTGQETQYF TGTGCCAGCAGCTCTACCGGGACAGGGCAAGAGACCCAGTACTTC TRBV7-3 TRBD1 TRBJ2-5 .
CASSIIGLAGGTGELFF TGTGCCAGCAGTATCATTGGACTAGCGGGGGGAACCGGGGAGCTGTTTTTT TRBV7-8 TRBD2 TRBJ2-2 .
CASSFRGGNTEAFF TGTGCCAGCAGCTTCCGGGGGGGAAACACTGAAGCTTTCTTT TRBV5-8 . TRBJ1-1 once
CASSESAAETSTDTQYF TGCGCCAGCAGTGAGTCAGCAGCGGAGACTAGCACAGATACGCAGTATTTT TRBV10-1 . TRBJ2-3 .
CAGKDYPGGDTQYF TGTGCCGGCAAGGACTATCCGGGCGGAGATACGCAGTATTTT TRBV10-3 . TRBJ2-3 .
CASSYRLAGGTAGDTQYF TGTGCCAGCAGCTATAGACTAGCGGGAGGGACGGCAGGAGATACGCAGTATTTT TRBV7-2 TRBD2 TRBJ2-3 once
CASSSGQGRNSPLHF TGTGCCAGTAGTTCAGGACAGGGGCGTAATTCACCCCTCCACTTT TRBV19 TRBD1 TRBJ1-6 .
CASSLGGRGTDTQYF TGTGCCAGCAGCTTAGGGGGGCGGGGCACAGATACGCAGTATTTT TRBV11-3 . TRBJ2-3 .
CASSLRTGSNYEQYF TGTGCCAGCAGTCTCAGGACCGGGTCCAACTACGAGCAGTACTTC TRBV6-5 . TRBJ2-7 .
CSAGTPYEQYF TGCAGTGCTGGGACCCCCTACGAGCAGTACTTC TRBV20-1 . TRBJ2-7 once
CASSVGTSGGSSYNEQFF TGTGCCAGCAGCGTGGGGACTAGCGGAGGGAGCTCCTACAATGAGCAGTTCTTC TRBV9 TRBD2 TRBJ2-1 .
CASSQGGGLRETQYF TGCGCCAGCAGCCAAGGTGGGGGGTTAAGGGAGACCCAGTACTTC TRBV4-1 . TRBJ2-5 once
CASSQTLNTEAFF TGTGCCAGCTCCCAGACATTGAACACTGAAGCTTTCTTT TRBV18 . TRBJ1-1 .
CASNFRDSPLHF TGTGCCAGCAACTTTCGGGACTCACCCCTCCACTTT TRBV2 . TRBJ1-6 .
CASSPRQGPNEKLFF TGTGCCAGCAGCCCCCGACAGGGCCCTAATGAAAAACTGTTTTTT TRBV11-2 TRBD1 TRBJ1-4 .
CASRSSSGGGGYEQYF TGTGCCAGTAGGTCATCCTCAGGGGGAGGGGGATACGAGCAGTACTTC TRBV19 . TRBJ2-7 .
CASGLDLFYGGQSVNEQFF TGTGCTAGTGGTTTGGATTTATTTTACGGGGGACAGTCGGTGAATGAGCAGTTCTTC TRBV12-5 . TRBJ2-1 .
CATTIGYAYGYTF TGTGCCACGACGATAGGGTATGCGTATGGCTACACCTTC TRBV6-1 . TRBJ1-2 .
CASSLDSGANVLTF TGTGCCAGCAGCCTAGACTCTGGGGCCAACGTCCTGACTTTC TRBV5-4 . TRBJ2-6 .